The TCR beta chain under discussion was sequenced for a study of T cell responses to AZD1222 COVID-19 vaccine. Pooling covered second doses at about 4 or about 12 weeks. Assay used: immunoSEQ multiplex PCR; TCRdb lists only in-frame clones, some missing. This sample carries about 150,000 clones, approximately 87% of them seen once, and the ten largest clones take 8% to 10%. General observations from the study: Donors in the cohort were predominantly white British and more often female, and clonal diversity was possibly underestimated. Samples come after the peak T cell response, not at day 14. Spike-specific TCR repertoires showed rising breadth and depth after two AZD1222 doses.

V was clipped by 6 bases and J by 1 base; unmatched bases: 5. The CDR3 has 15 amino acids. Looked up from germline, CDR1 is MDHEN and CDR2 is SYDVKM. Remarks on this clone: Its antigen is currently unknown.

The clonotype was recovered from an adult who received the AZD1222 COVID-19 vaccine. This sample comprised peripheral blood, obtained 28 days after the second AZD1222 dose. V usage is TRBV28 and J usage is TRBJ2-4; 8 nucleotides align to TRBD1. The CDR3 DNA follows: TGTGCCAGCAGCATATACAGGGGGGCCAAAAACATTCAGTACTTC. This gives the protein CASSIYRGAKNIQYF.